The 27 T cell receptor beta chains listed next were all sequenced from one sample in a study of shared clonotypes between healthy human individuals. The method was immunoSEQ multiplex PCR; TCRdb's version includes in-frame clones alone and lacks a portion of them. The sample lists fewer than 650,000 clones, less than 80% occurring once. Sequenced input: PBMCs. Every receptor here comes from a woman between 40 and 50 years old in good health. Some clones in this sample may be carry-over from other donors' samples.

The chain combines TRBV23-1 with TRBJ2-7; D perhaps matches TRBD2 (6 bases). TRBV23-1 is noted as an ORF with a role that remains uncertain. The CDR3 sequence is 19 residues long. Trimming stripped 4 bases from V and 5 bases from J, with 30 bases between. The CDR3 DNA reads as TGCGCCAGCAGTCCCCCGCAGGGACCGACTGTCGCGGGACTCAACGAGCAGTACTTC. It yields the protein CASSPPQGPTVAGLNEQYF.

The rearrangement uses TRBV7-3 and TRBJ2-7; D is possibly TRBD1 or TRBD2 (7 bases each). Trimming took off 2 bases at V and 0 bases at J, with 11 bases between the two ends. Germline CDR1 is SGHTA and CDR2 is FQGTGA. This CDR3 has 15 residues. The DNA of the CDR3 is TGTGCCAGCAGCTTAGCAGGGGGGGACTCCTACGAGCAGTACTTC. Its protein is CASSLAGGDSYEQYF.

This clone was picked up one time. The rearrangement joins TRBV9 to TRBJ2-7; TRBD1 matches at 10 bases. J lost 5 bases, V lost 5 bases, and 7 bases had no gene match. This CDR3 spans 14 amino acids. Germline V gene sequence: CDR1 SGDLS, CDR2 YYNGEE. The CDR3 spells CASSGDRGRHEQYF. CDR3 coding DNA: TGTGCCAGCAGTGGCGACAGGGGGCGACACGAGCAGTACTTC.

The J gene is TRBJ2-4, the V gene TRBV28; no firm D call. Trimming removed 3 bases from V and 2 bases from J, with 17 bases in between. Germline values: CDR1 MDHEN, CDR2 SYDVKM. This CDR3 is built from 17 residues. Written as DNA, the CDR3 is TGTGCCAGCAGTTTTCTCCACTGGAAAGGGTCCAAAAACATTCAGTACTTC. Translating it yields CASSFLHWKGSKNIQYF.

V gene TRBV11-2 combines with J gene TRBJ2-1, with 10 bases lining up with TRBD2. There are 15 residues in the CDR3. CDR1 and CDR2 (germline): SGHAT, FQNNGV. Unmatched junction bases numbered 8, after V lost 4 bases and J lost 8 bases. DNA for the CDR3: TGTGCCAGCAGCTCGGGGAGCGGGAGGGCCCATGAGCAGTTCTTC. It codes for CASSSGSGRAHEQFF.

The chain couples TRBV30 to TRBJ2-7; no reliable D call. The CDR3 length is 12 residues. The germline CDR1 and CDR2 sequences are GTSNPN and SVGIG (reference sequence). V was trimmed by 2 bases and J by 2 bases, leaving 7 bases between them. The CDR3 region is CAWSPGPYEQYF. In DNA form, the CDR3 reads TGTGCCTGGAGTCCCGGACCCTACGAGCAGTACTTC.

The rearrangement joins TRBV27 to TRBJ2-7, with TRBD2 as a possible D gene (5 bases). Germline V gene data show CDR1 as MNHEY and CDR2 as SMNVEV (reference sequence). The CDR3 runs 14 residues. Trimming removed 2 bases from V and 3 bases from J, with 11 bases in between. The CDR3 DNA is TGTGCCAGCAGTTTAGTACTAGGATACTACGAGCAGTACTTC. Residues: CASSLVLGYYEQYF.

This chain connects TRBV6-6 to TRBJ2-1, with D perhaps matching TRBD2 (6 bases). The CDR3 is made up of 15 amino acids. The ends were cut back, 6 bases at V and 4 bases at J, with 16 bases in the middle. Germline-derived CDR1 and CDR2 are MNHNY and SVGAGI (reference sequence). CDR3 DNA sequence: TGTGCCAGCAGCCCCGGACTAAATCCTTACAATGAGCAGTTCTTC. Translating gives CASSPGLNPYNEQFF.

The rearrangement uses TRBV30 and TRBJ1-1; D gene ambiguous. Germline loops: CDR1 GTSNPN, CDR2 SVGIG (reference sequence). The CDR3 contains 13 residues. V shed 7 bases and J shed 0 bases, with 12 bases lying between them. CDR3 protein: CASQINLNTEAFF. The CDR3 nucleotides read TGTGCCTCCCAAATCAACCTGAACACTGAAGCTTTCTTT.

The rearrangement uses TRBV5-8 and TRBJ2-7; 7 bases are shared with TRBD1. From germline, CDR1 is SGHTS and CDR2 YDEGEE. CDR3 size: 15 residues. Germline trimming cut 2 bases from V and 4 bases from J; bases unmatched to any gene: 9. The CDR3, as DNA: TGTGCCAGCAGCTTCTCCGGGACAGCGGCTTACGAGCAGTACTTC. Protein: CASSFSGTAAYEQYF.

V gene TRBV27 combines with J gene TRBJ2-7; the match to TRBD2 covers 10 bases. Germline-derived CDR1 and CDR2 are MNHEY and SMNVEV (reference sequence). V was pared by 5 bases and J by 6 bases, with 10 bases of the junction left unmatched. The CDR3 is made up of 15 amino acids. CDR3 in amino acids: CASSPRLAGAREQYF. The CDR3 bases are TGTGCCAGCAGTCCACGGCTAGCGGGAGCGCGCGAGCAGTACTTC.

This clone was seen a few times. This chain joins TRBV4-1 and TRBJ2-5, with TRBD2 identical over 11 bases. The CDR3 has 16 residues. Trimming took 3 bases from V and 5 from J; bases not matched to a gene: 8. Germline V CDR1 and CDR2: MGHRA, YSYEKL. As DNA, the CDR3 is TGCGCCAGCAGCCAGGGACTAGCGGCCTCCCGGGAGACCCAGTACTTC. This sequence encodes CASSQGLAASRETQYF.

This clone was picked up one time. A far larger clone is just one base off, so this is likely a read error. The chain joins TRBV4-2 to TRBJ2-6; tentative D call: TRBD1 (5 bases). Germline V gene data show CDR1 as LGHNA and CDR2 as YNFKEQ. The CDR3 runs to 15 residues. DNA of the CDR3: TGTGCCAGCAGCCAAGAGGGGTCTGGGGCCAGCGTCCTGACTTTC. The encoded protein is CASSQEGSGASVLTF.

This clone came up many times. The rearrangement uses TRBV6-5 and TRBJ2-5; 9 nucleotides line up with TRBD2. The germline V gene encodes CDR1 MNHEY and CDR2 SVGAGI. This CDR3 has 14 residues. Germline trimming cut 6 bases from V and 5 bases from J; bases unmatched to any gene: 7. The CDR3 coding sequence is TGTGCCAGCAGGATAGCGGGAGCCTGGGAGACCCAGTACTTC. Encoded protein: CASRIAGAWETQYF.

The chain uses TRBV28 and TRBJ1-3, with D unclear. Germline V gives CDR1 MDHEN, CDR2 SYDVKM. The CDR3 has 14 amino acids. The V end lost 7 bases, the J end lost 2 bases, and 12 bases lay between the germline ends. The CDR3 coding sequence is TGTGCCAGCAATCCACCAGGCCCTGGAAACACCATATATTTT. Its translation is CASNPPGPGNTIYF.

As for this clone: A far larger clone lies a single base away; this is likely a read error. The conserved closing phenylalanine or tryptophan is absent in this CDR3, likely reflecting a read error. The chain employs TRBV2 and TRBJ1-2; perhaps TRBD1 as D (5 bases). Germline V gene data show CDR1 as SNHLY and CDR2 as FYNNEI. The V end was cut by 7 bases, the J end by 7 bases, with 22 bases between. The CDR3 totals 15 residues. Here the CDR3 DNA reads TGTGCCAGCACGCCGGGGCAGGGCTCCCTAGGTGGCTACACCCTC. Protein: CASTPGQGSLGGYTL.

The chain carries TRBV18 and TRBJ1-2, with TRBD1 as a possible D gene (6 bases). Trimming removed 1 base from V and 4 bases from J, with 13 bases in between. The CDR3 contains 15 residues. Germline-derived CDR1 and CDR2 are KGHSH and LQKENI. CDR3 region: CASSPRDQGSYGYTF. The DNA of the CDR3 is TGTGCCAGCTCACCACGCGACCAGGGGAGCTATGGCTACACCTTC.

The CDR3 loop reads CSVGPGLLPETQYF. CDR3 sequence (DNA): TGCAGCGTTGGTCCCGGCCTACTACCGGAGACCCAGTACTTC. V usage is TRBV29-1 and J usage is TRBJ2-5; D unclear. The V gene lost 4 bases and the J gene lost 5 bases, with 17 bases spanning the gap. CDR3 length: 14 amino acids. Germline assignment: CDR1 SQVTM and CDR2 ANQGSEA.

The chain joins TRBV30 to TRBJ1-6; D gene unclear. The germline CDR1 and CDR2 sequences are GTSNPN and SVGIG (reference sequence). The CDR3 length is 14 residues. The V gene lost 1 base and the J gene lost 7 bases, with 11 bases spanning the gap. CDR3 nucleotide sequence: TGTGCCTGGAGTGCGGCACTATGGAATTCACCCCTCCACTTT. Translating gives CAWSAALWNSPLHF.

The genes are TRBV7-8 and TRBJ2-1; D is undetermined. CDR3 length: 12 amino acids. V dropped 5 bases and J dropped 6 bases, with 8 bases sitting between them. Germline lookup yields CDR1 SGHVS and CDR2 FQNEAQ. The CDR3 region is CASSPASNEQFF. In DNA, the CDR3 is TGTGCCAGCAGCCCTGCTAGCAATGAGCAGTTCTTC.

This clone was seen at least ten times. The chain links TRBV6-4 to TRBJ2-5; 14 nucleotides line up with TRBD2. The junction had 15 bases not matched to a gene; V was cut back by 1 base and J by 5 bases. CDR1 and CDR2 from the germline V gene are MRHNA and SNTAGT. The CDR3 runs to 20 residues. CDR3 sequence (DNA): TGTGCCAGCAGTGACTGTGGTGGGACTAGCGGGAGTTCGGTGGAGGAGACCCAGTACTTC. Translation: CASSDCGGTSGSSVEETQYF.

This sequence joins TRBV7-9 and TRBJ2-5; no definite D call. V was pared by 4 bases and J by 13 bases, with 13 bases between. Per the germline V gene, CDR1 is SEHNR and CDR2 is FQNEAQ (reference sequence). The CDR3 runs 11 residues. The CDR3 spells CASSWLANTYF. CDR3 bases: TGTGCCAGCAGCTGGTTGGCTAATACGTACTTC.

This sequence joins TRBV18 and TRBJ2-5; TRBD1 aligns across 10 bases. Per germline, CDR1 KGHSH and CDR2 LQKENI. CDR3 length: 15 amino acids. V gave up 3 bases and J gave up 3 bases; unmatched junction bases: 4. In DNA, the CDR3 is TGTGCCAGCTCACCGAGGGACAGGGGTGAAGAGACCCAGTACTTC. Its translation: CASSPRDRGEETQYF.

This chain links TRBV6-5 with TRBJ1-3, with 8 bases identical to TRBD1. Trimming at V came to 2 bases and at J to 5 bases, leaving 8 bases not matched to a gene. Germline loops: CDR1 MNHEY, CDR2 SVGAGI. The CDR3 runs to 16 residues. This chain's CDR3 is CASSYRGRGQRNTIYF. Written as DNA, the CDR3 is TGTGCCAGCAGTTACCGCGGCAGGGGGCAGAGAAACACCATATATTTT.

The chain carries TRBV4-2 and TRBJ2-5; TRBD2 matches 10 bases. Losses at the gene ends were 0 bases for V and 0 bases for J; bases not matched to a gene: 1. This CDR3 contains 16 residues. The germline V gene has CDR1 LGHNA and CDR2 YNFKEQ. The CDR3 loop reads CASSQETSGYQETQYF. The CDR3 DNA reads TGTGCCAGCAGCCAAGAGACTAGCGGGTACCAAGAGACCCAGTACTTC.

The rearrangement uses TRBV28 and TRBJ1-5; 8 nucleotides align to TRBD1. The trim removed 6 bases at V and 11 bases at J, leaving 15 bases unmatched. Germline CDR1 is MDHEN and CDR2 is SYDVKM. The CDR3 runs 15 residues. The CDR3 nucleotides are TGTGCCAGCAGCTCGACAGGGGCCTCCGGTGCCGCCCAGCATTTT. It yields the protein CASSSTGASGAAQHF.

The V and J genes are TRBV6-5 and TRBJ1-1; tentative D call: TRBD1 (6 bases). Germline CDR1 and CDR2: MNHEY and SVGAGI. Trimming cost V 0 bases and J 0 bases, with 11 bases left between them. The CDR3 is 16 amino acids. The CDR3 region is CASSYSTGAMNTEAFF. As DNA, the CDR3 is TGTGCCAGCAGTTACTCGACAGGAGCTATGAACACTGAAGCTTTCTTT.